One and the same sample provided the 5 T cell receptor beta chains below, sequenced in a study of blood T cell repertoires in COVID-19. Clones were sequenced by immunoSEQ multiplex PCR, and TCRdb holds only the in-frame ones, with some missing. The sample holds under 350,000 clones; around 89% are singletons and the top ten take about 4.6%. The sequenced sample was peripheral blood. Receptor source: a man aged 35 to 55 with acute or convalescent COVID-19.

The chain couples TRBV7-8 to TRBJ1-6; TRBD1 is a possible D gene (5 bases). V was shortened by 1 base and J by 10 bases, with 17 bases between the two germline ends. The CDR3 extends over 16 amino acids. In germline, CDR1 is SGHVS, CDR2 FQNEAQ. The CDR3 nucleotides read TGTGCCAGCAGCTTAGAGATGGACACCGTACAATCACCCCTCCACTTT. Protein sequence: CASSLEMDTVQSPLHF.

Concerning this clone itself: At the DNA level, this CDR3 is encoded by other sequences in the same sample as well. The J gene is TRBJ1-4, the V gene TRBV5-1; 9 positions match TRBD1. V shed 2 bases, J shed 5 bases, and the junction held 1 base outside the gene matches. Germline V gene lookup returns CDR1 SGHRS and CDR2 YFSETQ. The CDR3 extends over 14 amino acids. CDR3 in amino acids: CASSLQGANEKLFF. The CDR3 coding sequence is TGCGCCAGCAGCTTACAGGGGGCAAATGAAAAACTGTTTTTT.

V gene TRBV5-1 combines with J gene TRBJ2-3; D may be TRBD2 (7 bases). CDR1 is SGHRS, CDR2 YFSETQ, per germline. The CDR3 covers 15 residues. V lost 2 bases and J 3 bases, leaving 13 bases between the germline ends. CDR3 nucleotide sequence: TGCGCCAGCAGCTTTGGGGGGGCGAAGACAGATACGCAGTATTTT. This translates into CASSFGGAKTDTQYF.

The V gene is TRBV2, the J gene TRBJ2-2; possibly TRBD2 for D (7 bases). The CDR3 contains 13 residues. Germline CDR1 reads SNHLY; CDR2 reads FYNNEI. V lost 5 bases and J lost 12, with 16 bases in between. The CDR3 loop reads CASSPPGRGKLFF. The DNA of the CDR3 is TGTGCCAGCAGTCCCCCAGGGAGGGGGAAGCTGTTTTTT.

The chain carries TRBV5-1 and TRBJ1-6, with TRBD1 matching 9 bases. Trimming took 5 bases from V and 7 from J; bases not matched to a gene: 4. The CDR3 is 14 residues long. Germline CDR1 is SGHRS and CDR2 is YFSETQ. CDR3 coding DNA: TGCGCCAGCAGTCCGGGACAGGGCAATTCACCCCTCCACTTT. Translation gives CASSPGQGNSPLHF.